Presented here are 23 T cell receptor beta chains from one specimen sequenced in a study of control samples from healthy donors and cancer patients. Clones were read by immunoSEQ multiplex PCR, and TCRdb kept only the in-frame ones, dropping some. Altogether over 65,000 clones are present, 70% to 90% being singletons, with the ten largest covering less than 10%. Sequences were obtained from PBMCs. Receptors were obtained from a woman aged 50 to 65 with colorectal cancer.

V is TRBV18 and J is TRBJ2-3, with D uncertain. V was cut by 3 bases and J by 0 bases, with 7 bases left in between. The CDR3 is made up of 14 amino acids. Per germline, CDR1 KGHSH and CDR2 LQKENI. The CDR3 loop is CASSPPTSTDTQYF. The CDR3 DNA sequence: TGTGCCAGCTCACCTCCCACCAGCACAGATACGCAGTATTTT.

The CDR3 sequence: CASSDPGQTHYGYTF. In DNA form, the CDR3 reads TGTGCCAGCAGTGACCCAGGACAGACGCATTATGGCTACACCTTC. V usage is TRBV6-1 and J usage is TRBJ1-2, with D possibly being TRBD1 (6 bases). With 3 bases removed from V and 5 bases from J, the gap between germline ends came to 16 bases. This CDR3 has 15 residues. In germline, CDR1 is MNHNS, CDR2 SASEGT.

The V call is TRBV3-1 (or the pseudogene TRBV3-2), the J call TRBJ1-1, with a possible D match to TRBD1 (5 bases). Germline CDR1 and CDR2: LGHDT and YNNKEL (reference sequence). V lost 3 bases and J 2 bases, leaving 13 bases between the germline ends. There are 15 residues in the CDR3. The CDR3 DNA is TGTGCCAGCAGCCAGACGGGACGGCTAAACACTGAAGCTTTCTTT. Its translation is CASSQTGRLNTEAFF.

The gene calls are TRBV5-6 and TRBJ1-1; TRBD1 agrees at 7 bases. Germline V gives CDR1 SGHDT, CDR2 YYEEEE. Losses at the gene ends were 5 bases for V and 4 bases for J; bases not matched to a gene: 11. The CDR3 loop spans 15 amino acids. The CDR3 protein is CASSIRGAAGTEAFF. The CDR3 region has the DNA TGTGCCAGCAGTATCAGGGGGGCGGCGGGCACTGAAGCTTTCTTT.

The rearrangement links TRBV19 to TRBJ1-1; D is unresolved. V was clipped by 2 bases and J by 1 base, with 5 bases between them. Germline CDR1 reads LNHDA; CDR2 reads SQIVND (reference sequence). The CDR3 spans 13 residues. The CDR3 DNA reads as TGTGCCAGTAGTATATCAGAGAACACTGAAGCTTTCTTT. The encoded protein is CASSISENTEAFF. The full variable domain, in which reference TRBV19 and TRBJ1-1 provide the parts outside the CDR3, is DGGITQSPKYLFRKEGQNVTLSCEQNLNHDAMYWYRQDPGQGLRLIYYSQIVNDFQKGDIAEGYSVSREKKESFPLTVTSAQKNPTAFYLCASSISENTEAFFGQGTRLTVV.

The chain combines TRBV2 with TRBJ2-1; D gene unclear. Germline CDR1 reads SNHLY; CDR2 reads FYNNEI. This CDR3 spans 15 amino acids. V shed 1 base and J shed 0 bases, with 7 bases lying between them. This CDR3 reads CASSEGRGSYNEQFF. The CDR3 DNA is TGTGCCAGCAGTGAAGGAAGAGGCTCCTACAATGAGCAGTTCTTC.

This clone showed up many times. The rearrangement uses TRBV7-9 and TRBJ2-7; no reliable D call. CDR1 is SEHNR and CDR2 is FQNEAQ in the germline V gene (reference sequence). Trimming took 2 bases from V and 3 from J, leaving 11 bases between them. This CDR3 is 14 amino acids long. CDR3 bases: TGTGCCAGCAGCTTAATAGGCCCCGGCTACGAGCAGTACGTC. It codes for CASSLIGPGYEQYV.

The V and J genes are TRBV4-3 and TRBJ1-2; TRBD1 might be the D (5 bases). The V gene lost 4 bases and the J gene lost 2 bases, with 14 bases spanning the gap. This CDR3 has 15 amino acids. CDR1 and CDR2 from the germline V gene are LGHNA and YSLEER. The CDR3 region is CASSPYHGDNYGYTF. CDR3 nucleotide sequence: TGCGCCAGCAGCCCCTATCACGGGGACAACTATGGCTACACCTTC.

The rearrangement uses TRBV6-5 and TRBJ1-1, with D possibly TRBD1 on 5 matching bases. Germline loops: CDR1 MNHEY, CDR2 SVGAGI. Trimming took off 6 bases at V and 4 bases at J, with 18 bases between the two ends. The CDR3 is made up of 15 amino acids. This CDR3 is CASSPPLRGPTEAFF. The CDR3, as DNA: TGTGCCAGCAGCCCCCCACTGAGGGGCCCCACTGAAGCTTTCTTT.

The V and J genes are TRBV25-1 and TRBJ1-1; tentative D call: TRBD1 (6 bases). V lost 0 bases and J 3 bases, leaving 8 bases between the germline ends. The CDR3 loop spans 14 amino acids. Germline-derived CDR1 and CDR2 are MGHDK and SYGVNS. Here the CDR3 DNA reads TGTGCCAGCAGTGAATACAGGGGCGACACTGAAGCTTTCTTT. It codes for CASSEYRGDTEAFF.

This clone was recorded only once. The chain uses TRBV27 and TRBJ2-3; D could derive from TRBD1 or TRBD2 (5 bases each). V was trimmed by 3 bases and J by 2 bases, leaving 12 bases between them. The CDR3 is 15 amino acids. The germline gives CDR1 MNHEY, CDR2 SMNVEV (reference sequence). The CDR3 protein is CASSLRGSLTDTQYF. The CDR3 DNA follows: TGTGCCAGCAGTTTGAGGGGATCCCTCACAGATACGCAGTATTTT.

This chain joins TRBV7-7 and TRBJ2-1, with unresolved D. The germline V and J ends were trimmed by 0 bases and 3 bases, with 9 bases remaining between them. The CDR3 length is 15 residues. Germline values: CDR1 SSHAT, CDR2 FNYEAQ (reference sequence). In nucleotides, the CDR3 is TGTGCCAGCAGCTTAGCCAGGAGTCACTACAATGAGCAGTTCTTC. Translation: CASSLARSHYNEQFF.

This clone was detected once. CDR3: CASDRVRHGYTF. In DNA form, the CDR3 reads TGTGCCTCTGACAGGGTTAGGCATGGCTACACCTTC. The rearrangement links TRBV30 to TRBJ1-2; TRBD1 agrees at 7 bases. The CDR3 is 12 residues long. Germline trimming cut 7 bases from V and 6 bases from J; bases unmatched to any gene: 8. The germline V gene encodes CDR1 GTSNPN and CDR2 SVGIG (reference sequence). The variable domain in full, with the rest retrieved from reference TRBV30 and TRBJ1-2, is SQTIHQWPATLVQPVGSPLSLECTVEGTSNPNLYWYRQAAGRGLQLLFYSVGIGQISSEVPQNLSASRPQDRQFILSSKKLLLSDSGFYLCASDRVRHGYTFGSGTRLTVV.

The CDR3 bases are TGTGCCAGCAGTTCCGGGACTAGCGGGTTCCCCTACGAGCAGTACGTC. This gives the protein CASSSGTSGFPYEQYV. This chain connects TRBV6-2 or TRBV6-3 to TRBJ2-7; 12 nucleotides agree with TRBD2. Germline CDR1 MNHEY, CDR2 SVGEGT. J lost 2 bases, V lost 4 bases, and 6 bases had no gene match. CDR3 length: 16 amino acids.

V usage is TRBV5-5 and J usage is TRBJ2-3; D perhaps matches TRBD2 (6 bases). V gave up 1 base and J gave up 3 bases, with 18 bases separating them. This CDR3 has 17 amino acids. The V gene's germline CDR1 is SGHKS and CDR2 YYEKEE (reference sequence). The CDR3 nucleotides are TGTGCCAGCAGCTTGCTGTGGGGCCCTGGGAGGACAGATACGCAGTATTTT. Its protein is CASSLLWGPGRTDTQYF.

The chain joins TRBV10-2 to TRBJ1-1; TRBD1 is a possible D gene (5 bases). Germline V CDR1 and CDR2: WSHSY, SAAADI. This CDR3 has 13 residues. The V and J ends lost 4 bases and 0 bases respectively, with 6 bases between them. For the CDR3, the DNA is TGCGCCAGCAGTGGGGGGGTGAACACTGAAGCTTTCTTT. Encoded protein: CASSGGVNTEAFF.

The chain recombines TRBV20-1 with TRBJ1-1; D is perhaps TRBD1 (5 bases). This CDR3 comprises 13 residues. Germline values: CDR1 DFQATT, CDR2 SNEGSKA (reference sequence). The ends were cut back, 3 bases at V and 3 bases at J, with 11 bases in the middle. CDR3 sequence reads: CSASAGRDTEAFF. CDR3 nucleotides: TGCAGTGCTAGTGCAGGGAGGGACACTGAAGCTTTCTTT.

The V call is TRBV7-9, the J call TRBJ1-4, with 10 bases matching TRBD1. The trim removed 5 bases at V and 7 bases at J, leaving 7 bases unmatched. Germline V gene data show CDR1 as SEHNR and CDR2 as FQNEAQ (reference sequence). The CDR3 is 15 residues long. In nucleotides, the CDR3 is TGTGCCAGCAGCATGACAGGGGGCAGAGGTGAAAAACTGTTTTTT. Translating gives CASSMTGGRGEKLFF. Variable domain in full (rest from reference TRBV7-9 and TRBJ1-4): DTGVSQNPRHKITKRGQNVTFRCDPISEHNRLYWYRQTLGQGPEFLTYFQNEAQLEKSRLLSDRFSAERPKGSFSTLEIQRTEQGDSAMYLCASSMTGGRGEKLFFGSGTQLSVL.

The chain links TRBV7-2 to TRBJ2-5; D possibly uses TRBD1 or TRBD2 (5 bases each). Deletions cut 5 bases from V and 9 bases from J, with 10 bases between. Germline CDR1 reads SGHTA; CDR2 reads FQGNSA. The CDR3 contains 11 residues. The CDR3 DNA is TGTGCCAGCAGCCGACCGGGGCCCCAGTACTTC. Translating gives CASSRPGPQYF. Filled out from reference TRBV7-2 and TRBJ2-5, the complete variable domain reads GAGVSQSPSNKVTEKGKDVELRCDPISGHTALYWYRQSLGQGLEFLIYFQGNSAPDKSGLPSDRFSAERTGGSVSTLTIQRTQQEDSAVYLCASSRPGPQYFGPGTRLLVL.

This clone has only a few counts. V gene TRBV6-2 or TRBV6-3 combines with J gene TRBJ2-2; no clear D. Trimming removed 5 bases from V and 4 bases from J, with 8 bases in between. The CDR3 totals 13 residues. Germline loops: CDR1 MNHEY, CDR2 SVGEGT. Here the CDR3 reads CASSLSGTGELFF. As DNA, the CDR3 is TGTGCCAGCAGTCTATCGGGCACCGGGGAGCTGTTTTTT.

There are a few counts of this clone. The chain carries TRBV7-9 and TRBJ2-3; D not resolved. The CDR3 sequence is 14 residues long. Trimming removed 1 base from V and 7 bases from J, with 12 bases in between. Germline loops: CDR1 SEHNR, CDR2 FQNEAQ (reference sequence). The CDR3 sequence is CASSLDGSLHTQYF. The CDR3 DNA reads TGTGCCAGCAGCTTAGACGGGTCCCTCCATACGCAGTATTTT. Together with reference TRBV7-9 and TRBJ2-3, the CDR3 gives the full variable domain: DTGVSQNPRHKITKRGQNVTFRCDPISEHNRLYWYRQTLGQGPEFLTYFQNEAQLEKSRLLSDRFSAERPKGSFSTLEIQRTEQGDSAMYLCASSLDGSLHTQYFGPGTRLTVL.

This chain connects TRBV5-5 to TRBJ2-5; D might be TRBD1 (5 bases). The germline V and J ends were trimmed by 2 bases and 1 base, with 12 bases remaining between them. The CDR3 is made up of 15 amino acids. CDR1 and CDR2 from the germline V gene are SGHKS and YYEKEE (reference sequence). The CDR3 is CASSFREQVQETQYF. The CDR3 region has the DNA TGTGCCAGCAGCTTCAGGGAACAAGTCCAAGAGACCCAGTACTTC. The full variable domain, with the rest looked up from reference TRBV5-5 and TRBJ2-5, is DAGVTQSPTHLIKTRGQQVTLRCSPISGHKSVSWYQQVLGQGPQFIFQYYEKEERGRGNFPDRFSARQFPNYSSELNVNALLLGDSALYLCASSFREQVQETQYFGPGTRLLVL.

In DNA, the CDR3 is TGTGCCAGCAGCTTAGGGGGTGCGGTGAGCGGGGGACTCACAGATACGCAGTATTTT. Encoded protein: CASSLGGAVSGGLTDTQYF. The V call is TRBV7-2, the J call TRBJ2-3, with 8 nucleotides matching TRBD2. CDR3 length equals 19 residues. After removal of 1 base from V and 2 bases from J, the junction contained 14 bases not matched to a gene. Germline lookup yields CDR1 SGHTA and CDR2 FQGNSA.